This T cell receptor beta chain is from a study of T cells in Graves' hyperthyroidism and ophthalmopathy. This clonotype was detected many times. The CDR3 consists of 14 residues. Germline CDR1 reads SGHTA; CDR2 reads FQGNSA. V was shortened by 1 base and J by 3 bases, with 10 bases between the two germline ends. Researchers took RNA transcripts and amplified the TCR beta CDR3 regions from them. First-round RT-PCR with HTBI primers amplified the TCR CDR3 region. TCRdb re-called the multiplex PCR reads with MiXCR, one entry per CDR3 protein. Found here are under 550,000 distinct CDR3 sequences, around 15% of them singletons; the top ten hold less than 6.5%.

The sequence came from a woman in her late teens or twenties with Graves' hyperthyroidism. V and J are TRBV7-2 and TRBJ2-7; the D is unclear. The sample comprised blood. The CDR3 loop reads CASSLEVIYYEQYF. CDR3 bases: TGTGCCAGCAGCTTAGAGGTAATCTACTACGAGCAGTACTTC.